The 11 T cell receptor beta chains presented below share a single source sample, sequenced in a study of prognosis after radiotherapy for stage I lung cancer (dated by TCRdb to the early 2020s). The sequencer listed for this sample is Illumina HiSeq 3000. Two rounds of multiplex PCR were used to amplify the TCR beta CDR3 region from genomic DNA. In the first round of PCR, primers specific to each TRBV and TRBJ gene were used, and the primer sequences are filed in Chinese patent CN105087789A. TCRdb handled the public reads itself, with Q25 trimming in fastp and clone calling in MiXCR, and kept productive beta chains. Each CDR3 protein gets just one entry, which takes the most common genes and DNA from the rows behind it. The sample profile shows approximately 18,000 distinct CDR3 sequences; around 15% of them were found once. Jointly, the top ten make up 35% to 45% of the sample. The input for sequencing was PBMCs, taken before or after stereotactic body radiation therapy (not recorded which). The receptors were sampled from a donor over 45 with non-small cell lung cancer.

This clonotype was counted ten times or more. The chain couples TRBV6-2 or TRBV6-3 to TRBJ2-1; D possibly corresponds to TRBD1 (5 bases). The germline CDR1 and CDR2 sequences are MNHEY and SVGEGT. CDR3 length: 13 amino acids. V gave up 1 base and J gave up 15 bases, with 16 bases separating them. The CDR3 protein is CASSYLGVQGRFF. CDR3 nucleotides: TGTGCCAGCAGTTACTTAGGTGTCCAGGGTCGGTTCTTC.

This clonotype turned up a few times. The V gene is TRBV7-6, the J gene TRBJ2-5, with 15 positions matching TRBD2. Germline assignment: CDR1 SGHVS and CDR2 FNYEAQ. This CDR3 has 17 residues. With V trimmed by 6 bases and J by 4 bases, 9 bases remained unmatched. The CDR3, as DNA: TGTGCCAGCAGTCCAGGGACGGGACTAGCGGGAGGAGAGACCCAGTACTTC. This codes for CASSPGTGLAGGETQYF.

There are many counts of this clonotype. The chain couples TRBV24-1 to TRBJ2-1; 8 positions match TRBD2. Per the germline V gene, CDR1 is KGHDR and CDR2 is SFDVKD. CDR3 length: 14 residues. Unmatched junction bases numbered 9, after V lost 7 bases and J lost 8 bases. The DNA for the CDR3 is TGTGCCACCAGACTTAGCGGGCGGGGGGATGAGCAGTTCTTC. Amino acid sequence: CATRLSGRGDEQFF.

As to this clonotype: This likely stems from a read error, as it lies one base from a far larger clone. The chain is built from TRBV6-5 and TRBJ2-1; 9 bases are shared with TRBD2. This CDR3 spans 18 amino acids. Trimming removed 2 bases from V and 4 bases from J; junction bases left unmatched: 12. Germline CDR1 and CDR2: MNHEY and SVGAGI. The chain's CDR3 is CASSYLTGASGAYNEQFF. The CDR3 nucleotides read TGTGCCAGCAGTTACCTGACCGGGGCTAGCGGGGCATACAATGAGCAGTTCTTC.

As to this clonotype: A far larger clone is a single base away, which makes a read error likely. This sequence joins TRBV4-3 and TRBJ2-6; no firm D call. Germline CDR1 reads LGHNA; CDR2 reads YSLEER. This CDR3 is 17 amino acids long. The CDR3 loop is CASNQPIRRPGANVLTF. CDR3 nucleotides: TGCGCCAGCAACCAACCTATCAGGCGACCTGGGGCCAACGTCCTGACTTTC.

In the case of this clonotype: A much bigger clone sits one base away, suggesting this may be a read error. The chain uses TRBV19 and TRBJ2-2; D possibly corresponds to TRBD2 (5 bases). There are 15 residues in the CDR3. With 3 bases removed from V and 6 bases from J, the gap between germline ends came to 14 bases. CDR1 and CDR2 (germline): LNHDA, SQIVND (reference sequence). This chain's CDR3 is CASSMLLVGAGELFF. The CDR3 DNA follows: TGTGCCAGTAGTATGTTACTAGTGGGAGCCGGGGAGCTGTTTTTT.

This clonotype was counted at least ten times. The chain employs TRBV5-6 and TRBJ2-1, with TRBD2 identical over 8 bases. Germline CDR1 SGHDT, CDR2 YYEEEE. Trimming took 1 base from V and 10 from J; bases not matched to a gene: 10. The CDR3 loop spans 15 amino acids. The CDR3 loop is CASSLRIAGIREQFF. CDR3 DNA: TGTGCCAGCAGCTTGCGGATAGCGGGGATCAGAGAGCAGTTCTTC.

This clonotype was detected ten times or more. The chain is built from TRBV18 and TRBJ1-3; D remains ambiguous. V was clipped by 2 bases and J by 0 bases, with 26 bases between them. Germline CDR1 is KGHSH and CDR2 is LQKENI. The CDR3 is 21 amino acids. For the CDR3, the DNA is TGTGCCAGCTCACCATCGAGCAGTCCACGAAAGCCGGGCCTCTCTGGAAACACCATATATTTT. Translation: CASSPSSSPRKPGLSGNTIYF.

This clonotype was detected ten times or more. The V gene is TRBV5-1, the J gene TRBJ1-4, with 7 bases identical to TRBD1. Germline V gives CDR1 SGHRS, CDR2 YFSETQ. The V segment lost 4 bases and the J segment 3 bases; nucleotides outside the gene matches: 3. This CDR3 is 14 amino acids long. CDR3 coding DNA: TGCGCCAGCAGCCCGGGACAGCCTAATGAAAAACTGTTTTTT. This codes for CASSPGQPNEKLFF. Drawing the rest from reference TRBV5-1 and TRBJ1-4, the complete variable domain is KAGVTQTPRYLIKTRGQQVTLSCSPISGHRSVSWYQQTPGQGLQFLFEYFSETQRNKGNFPGRFSGRQFSNSRSEMNVSTLELGDSALYLCASSPGQPNEKLFFGSGTQLSVL.

Ten or more counts support this clonotype. The chain uses TRBV11-3 and TRBJ1-1; maybe TRBD1 (5 bases). The CDR3 is made up of 15 amino acids. V gave up 0 bases and J gave up 5 bases, with 13 bases separating them. Germline V gives CDR1 SGHNT, CDR2 YENEEA. CDR3: CASSLDGQRGTEAFF. The DNA of the CDR3 is TGTGCCAGCAGCTTAGATGGGCAACGGGGGACTGAAGCTTTCTTT.

This clonotype was found many times. The gene calls are TRBV3-1 and TRBJ2-1, with D hard to call. V lost 1 base and J 9 bases, leaving 7 bases between the germline ends. The CDR3 spans 12 residues. Germline V gene sequence: CDR1 LGHDT, CDR2 YNNKEL (reference sequence). This chain's CDR3 is CASSQVEGEQFF. The CDR3 bases are TGTGCCAGCAGCCAAGTGGAAGGTGAGCAGTTCTTC.